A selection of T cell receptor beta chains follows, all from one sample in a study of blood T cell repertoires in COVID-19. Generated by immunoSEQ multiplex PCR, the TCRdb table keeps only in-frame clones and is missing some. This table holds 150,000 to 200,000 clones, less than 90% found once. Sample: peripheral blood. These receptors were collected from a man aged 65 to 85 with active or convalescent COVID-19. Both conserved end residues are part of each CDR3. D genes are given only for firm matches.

CASSQARLAGNNEQFF TRBV3-1/TRBV3-2 TRBD2
CASRVRQSYLYEQYF TRBV27 -
CASSGGGGWGVRETQYF TRBV2 -
CASSYSRDKTYEQYF TRBV6-2/TRBV6-3 -
CASSPPGVKGTQYF TRBV6-2/TRBV6-3 -
CASRGLGSFNEKLFF TRBV4-1 -
CASSQESGRVHEQYF TRBV4-3 TRBD2
CASSKGTSGQETQYF TRBV11-3 TRBD2
CASSYSTGNTEAFF TRBV6-5 -
CASSLQGVVDTQYF TRBV5-1 TRBD1
CASSFPEDLLYGEQFF TRBV27 -
CASTSRGVPYEQYF TRBV5-1 TRBD2
CASSPGRHEQYF TRBV12-3/TRBV12-4 -
CAISRDRGDYSPLHF TRBV10-3 TRBD1
CASSYGAGRQETQYF TRBV6-2/TRBV6-3 -